The entry that follows covers one T cell receptor beta chain sequence. The germline gives CDR1 MDHEN, CDR2 SYDVKM. Trimming cost V 8 bases and J 5 bases; bases outside gene matches: 5. The CDR3 covers 12 residues. The entry originates in a study of blood T cell repertoires in COVID-19. Overall study: The United States, Italy and Spain were the sources of the acute and convalescent COVID-19 samples. T cells, B-cell-depleted T cells, or PBMCs supplied cDNA or gDNA.

Cohorts were based on clinical histories the participants reported. In the source study's methods: It was from reference gene primer amplification that nucleated cell counts were estimated. The table came from immunoSEQ multiplex PCR; TCRdb's copy has only in-frame clones and leaves some out. That table furnishes V, J and clone size, whereas the DNA furnished D and trimming. The sample records roughly 200,000 clones, roughly 85% being singletons. The specimen was PBMCs or T cells enriched from blood (not recorded which). The chain recombines TRBV28 with TRBJ2-7; 8 bases are a match to TRBD2. The TCR comes from a woman aged 40 to 50 with acute COVID-19. The CDR3: CASPRGGDEQYF. CDR3 nucleotides: TGTGCCAGCCCTCGGGGGGGTGACGAGCAGTACTTC.